This entry lists 9 T cell receptor beta chains sequenced from one sample in a study of cytomegalovirus exposure and HLA in healthy donors. Primers for the PCR totalled 60 Vbeta and 13 Jbeta. Libraries were prepared by immunoSEQ multiplex PCR; TCRdb keeps only in-frame clonotypes and omits some of them. The sample contains 110,000 to 150,000 clones, around a tenth of which appear only once. The sample was PBMCs. The receptors stem from a male donor in good health and CMV-seronegative.

The chain uses TRBV5-1 and TRBJ1-5; weak D call: TRBD1 (6 bases). V lost 0 bases, J lost 1 base, and 26 bases lay in between. Germline lookup yields CDR1 SGHRS and CDR2 YFSETQ. CDR3 length: 21 residues. DNA of the CDR3: TGCGCCAGCAGCTTGGACGCTTTAGGACAGCAAAAAAGAACAAGCAATCAGCCCCAGCATTTT. It encodes CASSLDALGQQKRTSNQPQHF. Full variable domain (remainder filled in from reference TRBV5-1 and TRBJ1-5): KAGVTQTPRYLIKTRGQQVTLSCSPISGHRSVSWYQQTPGQGLQFLFEYFSETQRNKGNFPGRFSGRQFSNSRSEMNVSTLELGDSALYLCASSLDALGQQKRTSNQPQHFGDGTRLSIL.

The chain has TRBV2 and TRBJ1-5, with 7 bases lining up with TRBD1. Per germline, CDR1 SNHLY and CDR2 FYNNEI. CDR3 length: 14 residues. The V segment lost 7 bases and the J segment 2 bases; nucleotides outside the gene matches: 5. The CDR3 DNA follows: TGTGCCAGCAAGGGGGCGATTGGCAATCAGCCCCAGCATTTT. This sequence encodes CASKGAIGNQPQHF. The variable domain in full, completed from reference TRBV2 and TRBJ1-5, reads EPEVTQTPSHQVTQMGQEVILRCVPISNHLYFYWYRQILGQKVEFLVSFYNNEISEKSEIFDDQFSVERPDGSNFTLKIRSTKLEDSAMYFCASKGAIGNQPQHFGDGTRLSIL.

The CDR3 protein is CASSRLQGAGETQYF. The CDR3 region has the DNA TGTGCCAGCAGTCGATTACAGGGGGCAGGAGAGACCCAGTACTTC. The genes are TRBV28 and TRBJ2-5; 9 bases map to TRBD1. The V and J ends lost 5 bases and 4 bases, in that order; junction bases with no gene match: 8. The germline V gene has CDR1 MDHEN and CDR2 SYDVKM. The CDR3 has 15 residues. Looking up the rest from reference TRBV28 and TRBJ2-5 gives the full variable domain: DVKVTQSSRYLVKRTGEKVFLECVQDMDHENMFWYRQDPGLGLRLIYFSYDVKMKEKGDIPEGYSVSREKKERFSLILESASTNQTSMYLCASSRLQGAGETQYFGPGTRLLVL.

The chain carries TRBV4-3 and TRBJ2-1; D gene ambiguous. The CDR3 has 15 residues. Looked up from germline, CDR1 is LGHNA and CDR2 is YSLEER. The germline V and J ends were trimmed by 0 bases and 8 bases, with 14 bases remaining between them. As DNA, the CDR3 is TGCGCCAGCAGCCAAGAGATTCCACAGCTCGATGAGCAGTTCTTC. Protein product: CASSQEIPQLDEQFF.

This CDR3 reads CASSSSAGGGYTF. CDR3 bases: TGTGCCAGCAGCTCCTCAGCAGGGGGTGGCTACACCTTC. The chain employs TRBV7-9 and TRBJ1-2; 7 positions match TRBD1. Germline-derived CDR1 and CDR2 are SEHNR and FQNEAQ (reference sequence). The CDR3 runs to 13 residues. The V gene end was trimmed by 4 bases and the J gene end by 7 bases; junction bases not matched to a gene: 6.

The chain is built from TRBV5-1 and TRBJ2-6, with no clear D. The V end lost 4 bases, the J end lost 0 bases, and 8 bases lay between the germline ends. This CDR3 has 15 residues. Germline V gene lookup returns CDR1 SGHRS and CDR2 YFSETQ. The CDR3 region is CASSPAFSGANVLTF. In DNA, the CDR3 is TGCGCCAGCAGCCCCGCGTTCTCTGGGGCCAACGTCCTGACTTTC.

This clone was counted between two and nine times. The chain uses TRBV28 and TRBJ2-7; no clear D. The CDR3 contains 14 residues. V was shortened by 8 bases and J by 2 bases, with 16 bases between the two germline ends. Germline lookup yields CDR1 MDHEN and CDR2 SYDVKM. The CDR3, as DNA: TGTGCCAGCCAACCATCAGCGCCCCCCTACGAGCAGTACTTC. Protein: CASQPSAPPYEQYF. The complete variable domain, with remaining parts taken from reference TRBV28 and TRBJ2-7, reads DVKVTQSSRYLVKRTGEKVFLECVQDMDHENMFWYRQDPGLGLRLIYFSYDVKMKEKGDIPEGYSVSREKKERFSLILESASTNQTSMYLCASQPSAPPYEQYFGPGTRLTVT.

V gene TRBV6-6 combines with J gene TRBJ2-7; no definite D call. There are 12 residues in the CDR3. Germline CDR1 and CDR2: MNHNY and SVGAGI (reference sequence). With 5 bases removed from V and 6 bases from J, the gap between germline ends came to 11 bases. CDR3 sequence (DNA): TGTGCCAGCAGTGCGTTCATTGGCGAGCAGTACTTC. Amino acids: CASSAFIGEQYF.

This sequence joins TRBV7-9 and TRBJ2-2, with unresolved D. The germline V gene has CDR1 SEHNR and CDR2 FQNEAQ (reference sequence). CDR3 length: 14 residues. V was trimmed by 2 bases and J by 0 bases, leaving 4 bases between them. Here the CDR3 DNA reads TGTGCCAGCAGCTTATTAGCGAACACCGGGGAGCTGTTTTTT. Amino acids: CASSLLANTGELFF.